This entry concerns a single T cell receptor beta chain. As yet, its antigen is unknown. Samples were assayed with immunoSEQ v3.0 at survey level. Samples were sequenced targeting about 40,000-50,000 T-cell genomes each. Sequencing used immunoSEQ multiplex PCR; TCRdb keeps in-frame clones, though not all of them. The table has about 33,000 clones, 60% to 85% seen once. This entry is derived from a study of long-term antiretroviral therapy in people with HIV. Findings of the study overall: ART adherence, viral resistance and therapy changes were not recorded. Clones that had undergone expansion before ART dominated the repertoire at all time points.

There are 15 residues in the CDR3. From germline, CDR1 is MNHEY and CDR2 SVGAGI. Trimming left V 2 bases short and J 6 bases short, with 16 bases between. The chain couples TRBV6-5 to TRBJ1-1; the D gene is possibly TRBD1 (5 bases). The source was unsorted PBMCs, collected 2 years after starting antiretroviral therapy. This TCR came from a woman aged 45-59 years with HIV. The CDR3 is CASSYDMNRFSEAFF. The CDR3 bases are TGTGCCAGCAGTTACGATATGAACAGGTTCTCTGAAGCTTTCTTT.